The 22 T cell receptor beta chains in this list originate from one sample, sequenced in a study of blood T cell repertoires in COVID-19. Clones were sequenced by immunoSEQ multiplex PCR, and TCRdb holds only the in-frame ones, with some missing. The repertoire includes fewer than 350,000 clones, roughly 90% of them detected once, and 5% to 5.5% sits in the top ten. Material: PBMCs or T cells enriched from blood (not recorded which). These receptors all stem from a man aged 60 to 75 who had recovered from COVID-19.

This clone has a single count. The V call is TRBV6-5, the J call TRBJ2-5, with 8 bases fitting TRBD2. V shed 6 bases, J shed 1 base, and the junction held 4 bases outside the gene matches. The CDR3 extends over 14 amino acids. Germline V gene sequence: CDR1 MNHEY, CDR2 SVGAGI. The CDR3 reads CASRPGGGQETQYF. The CDR3 bases are TGTGCCAGCAGGCCGGGAGGGGGCCAAGAGACCCAGTACTTC.

This chain uses TRBV18 with TRBJ2-1, with TRBD2 matching 10 bases. Germline-derived CDR1 and CDR2 are KGHSH and LQKENI. J was trimmed by 3 bases and V by 1 base; bases with no gene match: 6. The CDR3 length is 17 residues. CDR3 sequence (DNA): TGTGCCAGCTCACCACTTGGGGCTAGCGGGAGCTACAATGAGCAGTTCTTC. Translating gives CASSPLGASGSYNEQFF.

The J gene is TRBJ1-5, the V gene TRBV7-9; no clear D. Germline CDR1 is SEHNR and CDR2 is FQNEAQ (reference sequence). Trimming removed 1 base at V and 0 bases at J, with 19 bases between. The CDR3 sequence is 19 residues long. The CDR3 is CASSLVPGGPSYSNQPQHF. The CDR3, as DNA: TGTGCCAGCAGCTTAGTCCCGGGCGGGCCGTCCTATAGCAATCAGCCCCAGCATTTT.

This chain uses TRBV18 with TRBJ2-7; 9 bases are a match to TRBD1. Germline values: CDR1 KGHSH, CDR2 LQKENI. Unmatched junction bases numbered 6, after V lost 2 bases and J lost 4 bases. CDR3 length: 15 amino acids. The CDR3 sequence: CASSPITGGVYEQYF. The CDR3 nucleotides are TGTGCCAGCTCACCAATTACAGGGGGCGTATACGAGCAGTACTTC.

CDR3 DNA sequence: TGCGCCAGCAGCCAAGATTTGGGTAGCGGGAGACCCTACAATGAGCAGTTCTTC. Translation gives CASSQDLGSGRPYNEQFF. The chain recombines TRBV4-1 with TRBJ2-1, with TRBD2 identical over 9 bases. The germline V gene encodes CDR1 MGHRA and CDR2 YSYEKL. V lost 0 bases, J lost 2 bases, and 8 bases stayed unmatched. The CDR3 spans 18 residues.

The J gene is TRBJ2-3, the V gene TRBV15; 12 bases agree with TRBD2. This CDR3 spans 15 amino acids. The germline V gene encodes CDR1 LNHNV and CDR2 YYDKDF (reference sequence). The V and J ends lost 9 bases and 4 bases, in that order; junction bases with no gene match: 8. CDR3 DNA sequence: TGTGCCACTACCCGACTAGCGGGAGAGGCAGATACGCAGTATTTT. Encoded protein: CATTRLAGEADTQYF.

The rearrangement uses TRBV15 and TRBJ2-3; a weak D match, TRBD2 (5 bases). This CDR3 has 13 residues. V lost 5 bases to trimming and J lost 5 bases, with 11 bases between them. Germline V CDR1 and CDR2: LNHNV, YYDKDF (reference sequence). The CDR3 DNA reads TGTGCCACCAGCTTCCACGGAGGAGATACGCAGTATTTT. Its translation: CATSFHGGDTQYF.

V is TRBV4-1 and J is TRBJ2-5; D is possibly TRBD2 (6 bases). The V end was cut by 0 bases, the J end by 5 bases, with 19 bases between. CDR1 is MGHRA and CDR2 is YSYEKL in the germline V gene. The CDR3 runs to 17 residues. Written as DNA, the CDR3 is TGCGCCAGCAGCCAAGATAGGGGACCGGGGACTGTGGAGACCCAGTACTTC. The encoded protein is CASSQDRGPGTVETQYF.

For the CDR3, the DNA is TGTGCCAGCAGTGAATCGGGGGTGTTGACACCCCTCCACTTT. Protein: CASSESGVLTPLHF. The chain has TRBV2 and TRBJ1-6; tentatively, D is TRBD1 (5 bases). V was shortened by 2 bases and J by 11 bases, with 13 bases between the two germline ends. The V gene's germline CDR1 is SNHLY and CDR2 FYNNEI. The CDR3 contains 14 residues.

The chain has TRBV5-4 and TRBJ2-7; 9 bases match TRBD2. The junction had 5 bases not matched to a gene; V was cut back by 0 bases and J by 1 base. There are 16 residues in the CDR3. The V gene's germline CDR1 is SGHNT and CDR2 YYREEE (reference sequence). The CDR3 DNA sequence: TGTGCCAGCAGCTTGGGGGTTAGCGGGGGATCCTACGAGCAGTACTTC. Amino acid sequence: CASSLGVSGGSYEQYF.

The V call is TRBV3-1 (or the pseudogene TRBV3-2), the J call TRBJ2-3; 11 nucleotides match TRBD2. V lost 6 bases to trimming and J lost 0 bases; unmatched junction nucleotides: 5. In germline, CDR1 is LGHDT, CDR2 YNNKEL (reference sequence). This CDR3 has 16 residues. The CDR3 coding sequence is TGTGCCAGCAGTCCTCTAGCGGGAGGTAGCACAGATACGCAGTATTTT. Its protein is CASSPLAGGSTDTQYF.

The chain is built from TRBV9 and TRBJ1-4; 8 bases are a match to TRBD1. CDR1 and CDR2 from the germline V gene are SGDLS and YYNGEE. This CDR3 is 15 amino acids long. V lost 4 bases and J lost 2; bases outside the gene matches: 4. As DNA, the CDR3 is TGTGCCAGCAGCCAGAGACAGGGGACTAATGAAAAACTGTTTTTT. Translation: CASSQRQGTNEKLFF.

V usage is TRBV2 and J usage is TRBJ2-2; 8 bases align to TRBD1. The V gene end was trimmed by 4 bases and the J gene end by 5 bases; junction bases not matched to a gene: 6. CDR1 and CDR2 from the germline V gene are SNHLY and FYNNEI. CDR3 length equals 15 residues. The CDR3 coding sequence is TGTGCCAGCAGTGGGCAGGGGGCGCGGACCGGGGAGCTGTTTTTT. Its translation: CASSGQGARTGELFF.

V usage is TRBV18 and J usage is TRBJ1-1; TRBD1 might be the D (6 bases). The germline CDR1 and CDR2 sequences are KGHSH and LQKENI. V was trimmed by 2 bases and J by 5 bases, leaving 18 bases between them. This CDR3 is built from 16 residues. The CDR3 region is CASSPTGGRGRTEAFF. The DNA of the CDR3 is TGTGCCAGCTCACCAACAGGCGGCAGGGGAAGAACTGAAGCTTTCTTT.

The chain combines TRBV24-1 with TRBJ1-1, with D possibly being TRBD1 (6 bases). The CDR3 extends over 12 amino acids. CDR1 KGHDR and CDR2 SFDVKD come from the germline V gene. V was trimmed by 3 bases and J by 8 bases, leaving 9 bases between them. CDR3: CATSDPGQEAFF. CDR3 DNA sequence: TGTGCCACCAGTGATCCGGGACAAGAAGCTTTCTTT.

The V call is TRBV18, the J call TRBJ2-7; 9 bases align to TRBD2. The CDR3 length is 15 residues. Trimming at V came to 2 bases and at J to 1 base, leaving 3 bases not matched to a gene. From germline, CDR1 is KGHSH and CDR2 LQKENI. This CDR3 reads CASSPKREDSYEQYF. CDR3 nucleotides: TGTGCCAGCTCACCAAAGCGGGAGGATTCCTACGAGCAGTACTTC.

The chain links TRBV14 to TRBJ2-7; a weak D match, TRBD2 (6 bases). CDR1 SGHDN and CDR2 FVKESK come from the germline V gene. This CDR3 spans 15 amino acids. Trimming removed 1 base from V and 1 base from J, with 11 bases in between. The chain's CDR3 is CASSQARDSSYEQYF. Written as DNA, the CDR3 is TGTGCCAGCAGCCAAGCTCGGGACTCTTCCTACGAGCAGTACTTC.

The chain uses TRBV27 and TRBJ1-2; 8 nucleotides align to TRBD1. V trimming: 5 bases; J trimming: 8 bases; junction bases outside the gene matches: 10. Germline V lookup: CDR1 MNHEY, CDR2 SMNVEV (reference sequence). This CDR3 has 14 residues. In nucleotides, the CDR3 is TGTGCCAGCAGTAGGACAGGGCGGTATAGGGGCTACACCTTC. As protein: CASSRTGRYRGYTF.

J is TRBJ2-5 and V is TRBV7-9, with a weak D call TRBD2 (6 bases). The V end was cut by 3 bases, the J end by 0 bases, with 8 bases between. Germline assignment: CDR1 SEHNR and CDR2 FQNEAQ (reference sequence). CDR3 length equals 14 residues. In DNA, the CDR3 is TGTGCCAGCAGCTTCGGCGGGGACCAAGAGACCCAGTACTTC. Its protein is CASSFGGDQETQYF.

The chain carries TRBV4-1 and TRBJ1-4, with D hard to call. CDR3 length equals 16 residues. V lost 0 bases and J 0 bases, leaving 8 bases between the germline ends. Looked up from germline, CDR1 is MGHRA and CDR2 is YSYEKL. CDR3 in amino acids: CASSQDRTATNEKLFF. In nucleotides, the CDR3 is TGCGCCAGCAGCCAAGATAGAACCGCAACTAATGAAAAACTGTTTTTT.

The chain carries TRBV5-1 and TRBJ1-2, with 10 nucleotides matching TRBD1. Germline assignment: CDR1 SGHRS and CDR2 YFSETQ. V gave up 4 bases and J gave up 4 bases; unmatched junction bases: 4. This CDR3 is 14 amino acids long. The DNA of the CDR3 is TGCGCCAGCAGCGCGACAGGGGGCAGCTATGGCTACACCTTC. It is translated as CASSATGGSYGYTF.

DNA for the CDR3: TGTGCCACCAGCAGACCACAGCGGAGTCAGCCCCAGCATTTT. Translation: CATSRPQRSQPQHF. V and J are TRBV15 and TRBJ1-5, with D hard to call. Trimming cost V 2 bases and J 6 bases, with 11 bases left between them. From germline, CDR1 is LNHNV and CDR2 YYDKDF (reference sequence). The CDR3 loop spans 14 amino acids.